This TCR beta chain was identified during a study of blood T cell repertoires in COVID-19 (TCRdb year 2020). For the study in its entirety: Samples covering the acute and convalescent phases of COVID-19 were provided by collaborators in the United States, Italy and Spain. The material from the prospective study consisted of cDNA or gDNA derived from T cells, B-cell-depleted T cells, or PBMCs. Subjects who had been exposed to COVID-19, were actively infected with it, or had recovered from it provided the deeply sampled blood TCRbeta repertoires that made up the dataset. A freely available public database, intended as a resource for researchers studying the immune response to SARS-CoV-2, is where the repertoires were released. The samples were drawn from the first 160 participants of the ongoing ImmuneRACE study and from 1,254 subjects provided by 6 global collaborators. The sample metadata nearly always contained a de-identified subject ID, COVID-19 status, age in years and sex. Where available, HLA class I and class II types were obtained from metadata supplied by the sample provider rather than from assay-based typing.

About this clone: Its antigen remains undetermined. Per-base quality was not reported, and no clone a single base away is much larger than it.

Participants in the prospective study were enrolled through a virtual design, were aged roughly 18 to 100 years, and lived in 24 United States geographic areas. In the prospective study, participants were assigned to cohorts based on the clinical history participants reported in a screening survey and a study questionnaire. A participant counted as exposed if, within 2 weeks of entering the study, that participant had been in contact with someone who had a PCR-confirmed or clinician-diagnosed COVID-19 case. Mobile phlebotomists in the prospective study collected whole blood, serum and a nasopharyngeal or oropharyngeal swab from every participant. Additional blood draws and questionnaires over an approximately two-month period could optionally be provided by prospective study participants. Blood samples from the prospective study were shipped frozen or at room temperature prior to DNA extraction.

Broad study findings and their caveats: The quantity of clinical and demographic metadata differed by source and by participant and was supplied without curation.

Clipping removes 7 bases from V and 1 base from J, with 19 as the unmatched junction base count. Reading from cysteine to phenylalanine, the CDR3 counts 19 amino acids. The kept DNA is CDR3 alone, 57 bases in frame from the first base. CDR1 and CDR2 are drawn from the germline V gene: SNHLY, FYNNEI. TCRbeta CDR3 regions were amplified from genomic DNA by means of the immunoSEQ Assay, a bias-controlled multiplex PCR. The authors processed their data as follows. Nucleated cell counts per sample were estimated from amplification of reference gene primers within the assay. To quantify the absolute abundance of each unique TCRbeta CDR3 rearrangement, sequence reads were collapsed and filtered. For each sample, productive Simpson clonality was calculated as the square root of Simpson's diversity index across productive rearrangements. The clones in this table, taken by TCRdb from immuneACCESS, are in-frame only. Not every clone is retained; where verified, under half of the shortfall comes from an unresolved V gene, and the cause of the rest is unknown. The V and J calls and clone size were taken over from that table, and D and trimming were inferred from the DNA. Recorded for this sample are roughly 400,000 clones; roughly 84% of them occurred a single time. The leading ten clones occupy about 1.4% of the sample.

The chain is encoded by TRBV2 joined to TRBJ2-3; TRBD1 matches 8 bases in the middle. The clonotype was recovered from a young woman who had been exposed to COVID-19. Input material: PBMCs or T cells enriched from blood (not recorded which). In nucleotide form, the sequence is TGTGCCAGCACCCGGGACAGGCGAGGGAGGTCAGGAGGCACAGATACGCAGTATTTT. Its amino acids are CASTRDRRGRSGGTDTQYF.